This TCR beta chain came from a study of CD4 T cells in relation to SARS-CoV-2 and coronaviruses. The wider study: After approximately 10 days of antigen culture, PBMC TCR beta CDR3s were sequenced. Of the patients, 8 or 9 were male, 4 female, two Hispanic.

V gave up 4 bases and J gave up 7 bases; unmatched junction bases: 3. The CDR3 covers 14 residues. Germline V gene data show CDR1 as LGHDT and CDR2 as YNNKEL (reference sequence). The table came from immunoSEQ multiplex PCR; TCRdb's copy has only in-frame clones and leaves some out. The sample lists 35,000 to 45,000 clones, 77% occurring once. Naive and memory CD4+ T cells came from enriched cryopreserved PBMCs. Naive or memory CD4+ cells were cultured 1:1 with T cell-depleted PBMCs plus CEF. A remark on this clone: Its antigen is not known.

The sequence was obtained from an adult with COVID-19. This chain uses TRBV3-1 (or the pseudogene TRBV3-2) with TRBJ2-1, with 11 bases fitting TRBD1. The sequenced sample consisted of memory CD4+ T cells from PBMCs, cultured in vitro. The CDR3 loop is CASSLRDRGNEQFF. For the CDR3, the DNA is TGTGCCAGCAGCCTTCGGGACAGGGGGAATGAGCAGTTCTTC.